This TCR beta chain originates from a study of regulatory T cells. A couple of CD3G-deficient patients had more severe autoimmunity; all had some. CDR3 length equals 14 residues. Per germline, CDR1 MDHEN and CDR2 SYDVKM. Deletions cut 6 bases from V and 1 base from J, with 9 bases between. Primers: 52 TRBV forward and 13 TRBJ reverse. TCRdb's copy holds only in-frame clones and misses some; the assay was immunoSEQ multiplex PCR. The sample has some 10,000 clones, roughly 84% seen once; the top ten hold roughly a tenth. The source material was CD8+ T cells sorted from blood. This clonotype was sampled from a person under 30 with CD3G deficiency. V and J are TRBV28 and TRBJ1-4; D might be TRBD1 (6 bases). CDR3 loop: CASSETGTNEKLFF. The DNA for the CDR3 is TGTGCCAGCAGCGAGACAGGAACTAATGAAAAACTGTTTTTT.